This T cell receptor beta chain was retrieved from a study of shared clonotypes between healthy human individuals (TCRdb year 2020). As for the study more broadly: The cohort included three men and a couple of women between 18 and 49 years of age. For each donor, three plates each were used for CD4 naive and CD4 memory, two plates were used for CD8 naive, and one plate was used for CD8 memory. To increase sequencing depth and limit assay-specific biases, different laboratories used diverse techniques to prepare libraries and sequence TCR repertoires. To estimate repertoire size and how much clonotype sharing occurs between individuals, the study deeply sequenced the blood TCR repertoires of several healthy adults. Leukapheresis yielded between about 0.94 and 8.9 billion PBMCs per donor.

The paper as a whole reports these results and caveats: Rarefaction of sorted-subset datasets indicated incomplete sequencing despite the large sequencing depth. Compared with non-shared clonotypes, the clonotypes found in all four sorted-subset donors had higher generation probabilities. Based on pairwise subsampling, the degree of clonotype sharing among donors was expected to be affected by sequencing depth. Sampling was limited to blood, and TCR repertoires in tissue likely differ from TCR repertoires in blood. Estimated clonotype richness was generally larger for naive than for memory subsets. The genetic and exposure-history diversity represented was limited by the small number of donors. Across a handful of donors, approximately 5% of naive CD4, over 3% of naive CD8, about 2% of memory CD4, and under 0.45% of memory CD8 clonotypes were shared.

This clone was observed a handful of times. The antigen it binds to is not known. No clone much larger than this one lies a single base away; base qualities are absent. In the germline V gene, CDR1 corresponds to SGHRS and CDR2 to YFSETQ. Taken from cysteine to phenylalanine, the CDR3 has 15 residues. Of all the DNA, just the CDR3 is kept, 45 bases in frame from base 1. Cut back by 0 bases and 1 base, the V and J ends lie 10 bases apart. The donors were healthy, HIV-negative adults with no recently reported acute infections or vaccinations. Every donor was a Caucasian adult residing in Nashville, Tennessee, USA. Magnetic negative selection was used to enrich CD4+ T cells, after which naive cells were positively selected on CD45RA and the negative fraction became the memory subset. Blood was obtained by leukapheresis, after which PBMCs were separated by Ficoll-Histopaque density gradient centrifugation and cryopreserved in liquid nitrogen vapor phase. Purity and quantity of every magnetically sorted T cell population were checked by analytical flow cytometry. Genomic DNA was isolated from every sorted fraction and measured by UV absorbance on a Nanodrop 2000c.

Using the deep immunoSEQ assay, multiplex PCR amplified TCR CDR3 regions from genomic DNA. For each cell subset, the extracted genomic DNA was distributed evenly across all wells of several immunoSEQ 96-well plates, and each plate served as one replicate. For sorted subsets, each replicate PCR was loaded with roughly 0.2 ug genomic DNA, equivalent to some 31,000 T cell genomes. Purified libraries were quantified with a Qubit 3.0 fluorometer, sized on a Bioanalyzer 2100, and re-quantified with the KAPA Library Quantification kit. A separate single-read 150-cycle Illumina NextSeq 550 flow cell was used to sequence each immunoSEQ 96-well plate. In the original analysis: Because the immunoSEQ output held only junctional sequences and lacked quality scores, the filtering could not match the filtering applied to full-length reads. To assign V/J genes and CDR3, sequences were annotated against IMGT germline references using PyIR, a Python wrapper for IgBLAST v1.9. Reads with weak V/J assignments (E-value above 1e-6), missing CDR3, stop codons, out-of-frame junctions, or ambiguous translated residues were removed. V3J clonotypes were defined by identical inferred V gene, J gene, and CDR3 amino acid sequence. To compute the percentage overlap between repertoires, the number of shared unique clonotypes was divided by the size of the smaller repertoire. Richness of each repertoire was evaluated using RTK rarefaction, the Chao1 estimator, and Recon v2.1 estimates of unobserved clonotypes. For all TCRbeta clonotypes obtained by the gDNA method from a few donors, generation probabilities were computed with OLGA. Here the immuneACCESS table is served through TCRdb, limited to in-frame sequences with V and J called. Missing clones are a known gap in these copies; in checked studies unresolved V genes cover under half, and the rest lacks a known reason. V, J and clone size were drawn from that table, and D and trimming were deduced from the DNA. Across this sample there are hundreds of thousands of clones, with 72% seen only once. Jointly, the top ten make up 1.8% of the sample.

The sequencing sample was made of memory CD4+ T cells sorted from blood. The cell subset or site tag for this specimen amounts to: CD45RA-negative fraction. The sequence derives from a woman aged 25 to 39 in good health. The rearrangement combines TRBV5-1 with TRBJ2-5; the D gene is possibly TRBD1, with 6 bases matching. The CDR3 corresponds to CASSLDGQSQETQYF. The DNA is as follows: TGCGCCAGCAGCTTGGATGGACAGTCCCAAGAGACCCAGTACTTC.